This T cell receptor beta chain was sequenced in a study of control samples from healthy donors and cancer patients (TCRdb year 2020). Library preparation employed the immunoSEQ multiplex PCR assay. Entries here come from immuneACCESS through TCRdb and include only in-frame sequences with V and J called. Some clones fail to appear in such tables; in the studies checked, an unresolved V gene covers under half of the shortfall, and the cause of the remainder is unknown. A total of around 120,000 clones appear in this sample, over 90% of them only once. The ten largest clones capture roughly 2.6% of the sample. As to this clone: Its antigen remains unidentified. Base quality data are lacking; no much larger clone is found one base away.

Trimming at the junction amounts to 1 base on V and 10 bases on J, and the germline ends lie 11 bases apart. Sequences LGHDT (CDR1) and YNNKEL (CDR2) are obtained from the germline V gene (reference sequence). Counted from cysteine to phenylalanine, this CDR3 has 14 amino acids. Only CDR3 DNA is held: 42 bases, read in frame from base 1. The specimen was blood. The V and J segments used are TRBV3-1 (or the pseudogene TRBV3-2) and TRBJ1-6, with no reliable assignment of the D segment. The origin of this receptor is a man aged 30 to 45 in good health. The CDR3 reads as follows: CASSQGLGLSPLHF. The DNA sequence is as follows: TGTGCCAGCAGCCAAGGGCTCGGTCTGTCACCCCTCCACTTT.